This T cell receptor (beta chain) came from a study of cytomegalovirus exposure and HLA in healthy donors. Regarding the study as a whole: An analysis that was carried out later associated 16,000 or so TCR beta sequences with HLA alleles at 0.05 false discovery rate.

PCR amplification relied on 60 Vbeta primers (plus 13 Jbeta primers). In the authors' workflow: Tens of millions of unique TCR beta chains, 10 million to 14 million shared, were counted in a later analysis. Sequencing used immunoSEQ multiplex PCR; TCRdb keeps in-frame clones, though not all of them. That table furnishes V, J and clone size, whereas the DNA furnished D and trimming. The table lists over 65,000 clones, around 80% of them singletons. A note on this clone: Its matching antigen is unknown.

The CDR3 extends over 18 amino acids. The trim removed 3 bases at V and 4 bases at J, leaving 11 bases unmatched. Germline lookup yields CDR1 LNHDA and CDR2 SQIVND (reference sequence). The V call is TRBV19, the J call TRBJ2-6, with 8 positions matching TRBD1. The sequenced sample consisted of PBMCs. The sequence was collected from a woman in her twenties or thirties in good health and CMV-seropositive. CDR3 sequence: CASSISLQGAAGANVLTF. The CDR3 coding sequence is TGTGCCAGTAGTATCTCGCTGCAGGGGGCGGCAGGGGCCAACGTCCTGACTTTC.